This T cell receptor (beta chain) was sequenced during a study of cytomegalovirus exposure and HLA in healthy donors. Study results and caveats: For most TCR sequences rarity was the rule, although some public TCRs occurred in many donors. Cytomegalovirus status was reportedly diagnosed by the classifier with high specificity and sensitivity.

About this clone itself: Its antigen is currently unknown.

The data were produced by immunoSEQ multiplex PCR, yet TCRdb's version contains in-frame clones alone and is incomplete. The table has 150,000 to 200,000 clones, approximately 96% seen once; the top ten hold about 0.89%. V lost 2 bases, J lost 3 bases, and 12 bases lay in between. The CDR3 consists of 15 residues. The V gene's germline CDR1 is SGHTA and CDR2 FQGNSA. This chain joins TRBV7-2 and TRBJ2-3; no reliable D call. The clonotype comes from a woman aged 18-30 years in good health and CMV-seronegative. What was sequenced was PBMCs. CDR3 sequence (DNA): TGTGCCAGCAGCTTAATCCGAGGAAGTACAGATACGCAGTATTTT. Protein: CASSLIRGSTDTQYF.